This paragraph covers one TCR beta chain sequence. This sample stems from a study of blood T cell repertoires in COVID-19. Across the whole study: The samples span acute and convalescent COVID-19 from the United States, Italy and Spain.

CDR3 size: 15 residues. Clones were read by immunoSEQ multiplex PCR, and TCRdb kept only the in-frame ones, dropping some. The table records approximately 230,000 clones, about 80% of them present only once. Sample: peripheral blood. The origin of this receptor is a man older than 75 with acute or convalescent COVID-19. This rearrangement joins TRBV21-1 to TRBJ1-3; the listed D gene, TRBD1, was not tested against the DNA. TRBV21-1 constitutes a pseudogene. For the CDR3, the DNA is TGTGCCAGCATCAACCTCCAGGGCTCTGGAAACACCATATATTTT. This gives the protein CASINLQGSGNTIYF.